This entry concerns a single TCR beta chain. The sample originates from a study of T cells in Graves' hyperthyroidism and ophthalmopathy. RNA transcripts provided the source from which TCR beta CDR3 regions were amplified. First-round RT-PCR targeting the TCR CDR3 was performed with the HTBI primer set. TCRdb independently ran MiXCR on the multiplex PCR reads; one entry per CDR3 protein. The sample records more than 450,000 distinct CDR3 sequences, less than 15% being singletons. Looked up from germline, CDR1 is MNHNS and CDR2 is SASEGT. This CDR3 is built from 16 residues. J gave up 0 bases and V 1 base, and 2 bases lay outside the gene matches.

The chain links TRBV6-1 to TRBJ2-1, with 8 bases identical to TRBD2. The sequenced sample was blood. The clonotype comes from a woman aged 40 to 55 with Graves' hyperthyroidism. For the CDR3, the DNA is TGTGCCAGCAGTGAAGGAAGCGGGAGCTCCTACAATGAGCAGTTCTTC. It yields the protein CASSEGSGSSYNEQFF.